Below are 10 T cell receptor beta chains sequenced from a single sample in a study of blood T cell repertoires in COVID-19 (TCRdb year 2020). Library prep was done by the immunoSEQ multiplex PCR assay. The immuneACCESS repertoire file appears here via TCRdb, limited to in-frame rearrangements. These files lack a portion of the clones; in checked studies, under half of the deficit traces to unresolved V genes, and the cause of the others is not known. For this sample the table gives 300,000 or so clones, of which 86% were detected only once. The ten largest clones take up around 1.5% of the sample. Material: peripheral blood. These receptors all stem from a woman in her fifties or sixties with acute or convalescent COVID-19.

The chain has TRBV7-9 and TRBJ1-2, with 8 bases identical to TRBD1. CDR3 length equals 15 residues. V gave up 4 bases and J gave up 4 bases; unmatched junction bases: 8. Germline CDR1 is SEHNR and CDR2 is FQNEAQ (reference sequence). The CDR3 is CASSSPGQAFYGYTF. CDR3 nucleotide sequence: TGTGCCAGCAGCTCCCCGGGACAGGCATTCTATGGCTACACCTTC.

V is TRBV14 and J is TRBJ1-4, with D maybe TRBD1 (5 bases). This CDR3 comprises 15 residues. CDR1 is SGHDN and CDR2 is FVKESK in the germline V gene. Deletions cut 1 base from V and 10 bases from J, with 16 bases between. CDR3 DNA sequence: TGTGCCAGCAGCCAAGTAGGCGGCAGGGCCTCAAAACTGTTTTTT. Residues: CASSQVGGRASKLFF.

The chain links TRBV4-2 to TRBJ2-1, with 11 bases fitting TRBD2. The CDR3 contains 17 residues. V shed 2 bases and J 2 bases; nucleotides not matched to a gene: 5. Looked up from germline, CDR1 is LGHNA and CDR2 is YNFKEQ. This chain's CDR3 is CASSQRLAGGAYNEQFF. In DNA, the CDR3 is TGTGCCAGCAGCCAAAGGTTAGCGGGAGGGGCCTACAATGAGCAGTTCTTC.

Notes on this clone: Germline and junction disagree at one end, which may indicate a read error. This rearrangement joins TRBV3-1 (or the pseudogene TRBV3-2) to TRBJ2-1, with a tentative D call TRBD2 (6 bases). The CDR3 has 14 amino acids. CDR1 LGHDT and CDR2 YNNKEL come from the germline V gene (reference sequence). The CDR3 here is CASSQDTVSGGAVF. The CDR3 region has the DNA TGTGCCAGCAGCCAAGATACCGTGAGCGGCGGGGCGGTCTTC.

In DNA form, the CDR3 reads TGTGCCAGCAGTGAAGCGACCGGGTCCTCTGGAAACACCATATATTTT. Translation: CASSEATGSSGNTIYF. The J gene is TRBJ1-3, the V gene TRBV6-1; no firm D call. CDR1 is MNHNS and CDR2 is SASEGT in the germline V gene. The CDR3 is 16 residues long. Trimming took off 0 bases at V and 0 bases at J, with 9 bases between the two ends.

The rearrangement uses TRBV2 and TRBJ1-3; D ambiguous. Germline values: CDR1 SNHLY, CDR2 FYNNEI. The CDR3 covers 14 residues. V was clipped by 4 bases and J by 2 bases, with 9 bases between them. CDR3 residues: CASSAITAGNTIYF. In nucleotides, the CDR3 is TGTGCCAGCAGTGCCATAACAGCTGGAAACACCATATATTTT.

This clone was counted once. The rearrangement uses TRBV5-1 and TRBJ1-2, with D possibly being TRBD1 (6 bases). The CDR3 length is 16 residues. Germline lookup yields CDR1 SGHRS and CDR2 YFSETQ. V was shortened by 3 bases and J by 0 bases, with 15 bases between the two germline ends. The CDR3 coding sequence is TGCGCCAGCAGCTGGCAGGGGCAGGTCTCTAACTATGGCTACACCTTC. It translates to CASSWQGQVSNYGYTF.

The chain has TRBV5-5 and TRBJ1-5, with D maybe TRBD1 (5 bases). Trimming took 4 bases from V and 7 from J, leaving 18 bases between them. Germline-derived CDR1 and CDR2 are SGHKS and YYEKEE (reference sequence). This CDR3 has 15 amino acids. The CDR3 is CASSPGGGREQPQHF. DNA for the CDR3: TGTGCCAGCAGCCCCGGGGGGGGGAGAGAGCAGCCCCAGCATTTT.

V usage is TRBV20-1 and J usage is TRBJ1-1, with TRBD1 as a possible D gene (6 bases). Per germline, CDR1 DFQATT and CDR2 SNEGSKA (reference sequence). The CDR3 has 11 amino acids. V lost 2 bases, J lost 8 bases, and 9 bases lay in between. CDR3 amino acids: CSARRTAEAFF. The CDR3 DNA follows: TGCAGTGCTAGACGGACAGCCGAAGCTTTCTTT.

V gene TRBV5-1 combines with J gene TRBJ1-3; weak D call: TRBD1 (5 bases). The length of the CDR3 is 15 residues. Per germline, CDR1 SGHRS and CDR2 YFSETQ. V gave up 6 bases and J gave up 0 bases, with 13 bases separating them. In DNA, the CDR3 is TGCGCCAGCACCTTACAGGCCAGCTCTGGAAACACCATATATTTT. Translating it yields CASTLQASSGNTIYF.